This T cell receptor (beta chain) was observed in a study of identical twins' blood T cells. Study results and caveats: Abundant TCRbeta CDR3s overlapped more between twins than with unrelated donors.

The trim removed 11 bases at V and 10 bases at J, leaving 10 bases unmatched. Germline V gene data show CDR1 as ENHRY and CDR2 as SYGVKD. The CDR3 has 12 residues. A note on this clonotype: Its antigen is not known.

Sample barcodes were added at both library ends during cDNA synthesis. MiXCR, applied by TCRdb to the 5' RACE reads, yields one record per CDR3 protein. The sample includes 350,000 to 400,000 distinct CDR3 sequences, roughly 30% of them seen just once. V usage is TRBV10-3 and J usage is TRBJ2-1; TRBD2 matches 8 bases. This TCR was sampled from a woman aged 18-50 years in good health. The sequenced sample consisted of PBMCs. DNA for the CDR3: TGTGCCGTGGCCGGGACTAGGGAGGAGCAGTTCTTC. Its protein is CAVAGTREEQFF.